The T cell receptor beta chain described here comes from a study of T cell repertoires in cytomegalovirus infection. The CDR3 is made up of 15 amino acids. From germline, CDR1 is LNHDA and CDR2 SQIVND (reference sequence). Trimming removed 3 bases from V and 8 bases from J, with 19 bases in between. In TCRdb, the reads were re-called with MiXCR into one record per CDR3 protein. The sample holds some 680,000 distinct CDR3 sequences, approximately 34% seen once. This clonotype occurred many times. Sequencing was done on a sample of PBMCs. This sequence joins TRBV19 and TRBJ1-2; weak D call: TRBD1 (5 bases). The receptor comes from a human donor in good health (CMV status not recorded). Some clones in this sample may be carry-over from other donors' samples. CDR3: CASSIGRRDFRGYTF. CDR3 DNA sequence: TGTGCCAGTAGTATCGGTCGCAGGGACTTCAGAGGCTACACCTTC.